Below, 14 T cell receptor beta chains from the same sample are listed, as sequenced in a study of T cell changes during pregnancy in multiple sclerosis. The repertoire was sequenced with immunoSEQ multiplex PCR; TCRdb's copy has only in-frame clones and lacks some. The top ten clones hold around 0.5% of a sample with 50,000 or so clones, about nine tenths of them seen once. The sample here was CD4+ T cells from peripheral blood mononuclear cells, taken after pregnancy. Receptor source: a female donor with multiple sclerosis, enrolled in a pregnancy study.

The chain has TRBV6-5 and TRBJ2-1; 8 bases match TRBD2. The CDR3 runs to 14 residues. Trimming took 7 bases from V and 4 from J; bases not matched to a gene: 6. Germline V gene lookup returns CDR1 MNHEY and CDR2 SVGAGI. CDR3 sequence reads: CASNPGGQYNEQFF. The CDR3, as DNA: TGTGCCAGCAACCCGGGAGGGCAGTACAATGAGCAGTTCTTC.

CDR3 sequence (DNA): TGCGCCAGCAGCCAAGATCCCCAGGATGCTGAAGCTTTCTTT. Encoded protein: CASSQDPQDAEAFF. V is TRBV4-3 and J is TRBJ1-1; D is ambiguous. Germline CDR1 reads LGHNA; CDR2 reads YSLEER. The CDR3 has 14 amino acids. Trimming took 0 bases from V and 6 from J, leaving 11 bases between them.

The rearrangement uses TRBV19 and TRBJ1-4, with 7 bases fitting TRBD1. The V and J ends lost 5 bases and 0 bases, in that order; junction bases with no gene match: 6. Germline V gene sequence: CDR1 LNHDA, CDR2 SQIVND (reference sequence). The CDR3 sequence is 16 residues long. The CDR3 is CASSEGAVATNEKLFF. In DNA, the CDR3 is TGTGCCAGTAGTGAGGGGGCAGTTGCAACTAATGAAAAACTGTTTTTT. The variable domain in full, with the rest retrieved from reference TRBV19 and TRBJ1-4, is DGGITQSPKYLFRKEGQNVTLSCEQNLNHDAMYWYRQDPGQGLRLIYYSQIVNDFQKGDIAEGYSVSREKKESFPLTVTSAQKNPTAFYLCASSEGAVATNEKLFFGSGTQLSVL.

As DNA, the CDR3 is TGTGCCAGCAGCCCGAGGACAGCAACTAATGAAAAACTGTTTTTT. Encoded protein: CASSPRTATNEKLFF. This chain links TRBV11-3 with TRBJ1-4; tentative D call: TRBD1 (6 bases). The CDR3 totals 15 residues. V dropped 5 bases and J dropped 0 bases, with 10 bases sitting between them. Germline CDR1 is SGHNT and CDR2 is YENEEA.

V and J are TRBV4-2 and TRBJ1-1; D remains unclear. Germline loops: CDR1 LGHNA, CDR2 YNFKEQ. CDR3 length equals 14 residues. Deletions cut 1 base from V and 0 bases from J, with 6 bases between. The CDR3 sequence: CASSQVTVNTEAFF. The CDR3 DNA sequence: TGTGCCAGCAGCCAAGTTACTGTGAACACTGAAGCTTTCTTT.

The chain recombines TRBV5-8 with TRBJ2-7; D uncertain. CDR1 and CDR2 (germline): SGHTS, YDEGEE. The CDR3 loop spans 13 amino acids. The V end was cut by 0 bases, the J end by 4 bases, with 8 bases between. CDR3 DNA: TGTGCCAGCAGCTTGGCCCCAGGTTACGAGCAGTACTTC. Translation: CASSLAPGYEQYF.

The chain couples TRBV9 to TRBJ2-5; TRBD2 matches 13 bases. V lost 3 bases and J lost 5; bases outside the gene matches: 4. The germline V gene has CDR1 SGDLS and CDR2 YYNGEE. The CDR3 covers 15 residues. The chain's CDR3 is CASSEGLAGKETQYF. CDR3 nucleotide sequence: TGTGCCAGCAGCGAGGGACTAGCGGGGAAGGAGACCCAGTACTTC.

The gene calls are TRBV10-1 and TRBJ2-2; tentatively, D is TRBD1 (5 bases). Trimming took 8 bases from V and 2 from J, leaving 15 bases between them. This CDR3 comprises 15 residues. The V gene's germline CDR1 is WNHNN and CDR2 SYGVQD (reference sequence). CDR3 amino acids: CASRRLRGNTGELFF. As DNA, the CDR3 is TGCGCCAGCCGACGGCTAAGGGGAAACACCGGGGAGCTGTTTTTT.

The rearrangement joins TRBV7-2 to TRBJ1-2; unclear D gene. The CDR3 sequence is 16 residues long. The germline V and J ends were trimmed by 1 base and 4 bases, with 16 bases remaining between them. Germline CDR1 reads SGHTA; CDR2 reads FQGNSA. The CDR3 DNA reads as TGTGCCAGCAGCTTAGGGCGGCAGCTTAATACCTATGGCTACACCTTC. It specifies CASSLGRQLNTYGYTF. Full variable domain (missing parts from reference TRBV7-2 and TRBJ1-2): GAGVSQSPSNKVTEKGKDVELRCDPISGHTALYWYRQSLGQGLEFLIYFQGNSAPDKSGLPSDRFSAERTGGSVSTLTIQRTQQEDSAVYLCASSLGRQLNTYGYTFGSGTRLTVV.

The chain has TRBV11-3 and TRBJ2-7, with 12 positions matching TRBD2. V gave up 3 bases and J gave up 5 bases; unmatched junction bases: 11. The CDR3 extends over 17 amino acids. In germline, CDR1 is SGHNT, CDR2 YENEEA. The CDR3 coding sequence is TGTGCCAGCAGCTTGCGGACTAGCGGGATAAAGGAGGACGAGCAGTACTTC. Translation: CASSLRTSGIKEDEQYF.

The chain couples TRBV28 to TRBJ2-1; 13 bases align to TRBD2. V lost 6 bases to trimming and J lost 7 bases; unmatched junction nucleotides: 9. CDR1 and CDR2 (germline): MDHEN, SYDVKM. The CDR3 runs to 16 residues. CDR3 region: CASSPRLAGGGNEQFF. In nucleotides, the CDR3 is TGTGCCAGCAGCCCCAGACTAGCGGGAGGTGGAAATGAGCAGTTCTTC.

The chain links TRBV5-8 to TRBJ2-1, with 9 bases matching TRBD2. Germline V gene data show CDR1 as SGHTS and CDR2 as YDEGEE. With V trimmed by 0 bases and J by 0 bases, 7 bases remained unmatched. CDR3 length: 18 residues. The DNA for the CDR3 is TGTGCCAGCAGCTTGGCGGGGCTAGCGGGACGCTCCTACAATGAGCAGTTCTTC. It encodes CASSLAGLAGRSYNEQFF.

The rearrangement uses TRBV4-2 and TRBJ2-2; TRBD2 aligns across 9 bases. V shed 2 bases, J shed 0 bases, and the junction held 4 bases outside the gene matches. Germline V gene data show CDR1 as LGHNA and CDR2 as YNFKEQ. CDR3 length: 17 amino acids. CDR3 amino acids: CASSQLASGTNTGELFF. CDR3 DNA sequence: TGTGCCAGCAGCCAACTCGCTAGCGGGACGAACACCGGGGAGCTGTTTTTT.

J is TRBJ2-7 and V is TRBV5-4, with a possible D match to TRBD2 (6 bases). CDR3 length equals 16 residues. The ends were cut back, 0 bases at V and 4 bases at J, with 17 bases in the middle. The germline CDR1 and CDR2 sequences are SGHNT and YYREEE (reference sequence). CDR3 DNA: TGTGCCAGCAGCTTGGCCGGTGGGGGACTGGGTTACGAGCAGTACTTC. Translated, it gives CASSLAGGGLGYEQYF.